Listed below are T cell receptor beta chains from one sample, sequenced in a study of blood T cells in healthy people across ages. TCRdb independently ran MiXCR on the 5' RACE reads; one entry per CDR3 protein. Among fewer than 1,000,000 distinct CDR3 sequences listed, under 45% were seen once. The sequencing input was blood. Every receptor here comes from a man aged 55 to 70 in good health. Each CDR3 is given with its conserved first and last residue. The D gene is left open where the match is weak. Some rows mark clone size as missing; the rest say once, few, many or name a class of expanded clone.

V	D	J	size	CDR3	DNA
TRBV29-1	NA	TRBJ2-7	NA	CSVVGRGPYEQYF	TGCAGCGTTGTAGGGCGGGGGCCCTACGAGCAGTACTTC
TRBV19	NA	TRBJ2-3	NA	CASSITRGGDTQYF	TGTGCCAGTAGTATAACGAGGGGGGGAGATACGCAGTATTTT
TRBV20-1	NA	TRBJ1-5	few	CSASRSLGGNQPQHF	TGCAGTGCTAGTCGCTCACTCGGGGGGAATCAGCCCCAGCATTTT
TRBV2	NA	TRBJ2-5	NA	CASSKAPVGGETQYF	TGTGCCAGCAGTAAAGCCCCAGTCGGTGGGGAGACCCAGTACTTC
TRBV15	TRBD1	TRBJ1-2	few	CATSKEGANYGYTF	TGTGCCACCAGCAAGGAGGGGGCGAACTATGGCTACACCTTC
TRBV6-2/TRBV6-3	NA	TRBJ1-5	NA	CASRTSGVYNQPQHF	TGTGCCAGCAGAACCTCAGGGGTTTACAATCAGCCCCAGCATTTT
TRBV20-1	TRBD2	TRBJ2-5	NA	CSARSRSSGGGLGETQYF	TGCAGTGCTCGAAGTCGGTCCAGCGGGGGTGGGTTGGGAGAGACCCAGTACTTC
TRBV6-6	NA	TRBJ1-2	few	CASRNPLAGYGYTF	TGTGCCAGCAGGAACCCCCTAGCCGGCTATGGCTACACCTTC
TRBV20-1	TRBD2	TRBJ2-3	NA	CSALHPSGSSTDTQYF	TGCAGTGCTCTGCATCCTAGCGGTTCTAGCACAGATACGCAGTATTTT
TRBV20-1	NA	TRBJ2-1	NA	CSARLGDTYNGQFF	TGCAGTGCTAGACTTGGGGACACCTACAATGGGCAGTTCTTC
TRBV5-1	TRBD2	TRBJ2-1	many	CASSLLPLAGGSNEQFF	TGCGCCAGCAGCCTGCTCCCACTAGCGGGGGGCTCGAATGAGCAGTTCTTC
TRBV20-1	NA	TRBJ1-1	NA	CSARGALNTEAFF	TGCAGTGCTAGAGGGGCGTTGAACACTGAAGCTTTCTTT
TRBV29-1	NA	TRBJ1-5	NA	CSAERLWSGYQPQHF	TGCAGCGCTGAAAGGTTGTGGTCAGGGTATCAGCCCCAGCATTTT
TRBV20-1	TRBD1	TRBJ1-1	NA	CSALRQGAGTEAFF	TGCAGTGCCCTAAGACAGGGGGCCGGCACTGAAGCTTTCTTT
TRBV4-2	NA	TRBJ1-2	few	CASGGGRVDGYTF	TGTGCCAGCGGGGGGGGCAGGGTCGATGGCTACACCTTC
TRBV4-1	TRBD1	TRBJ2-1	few	CASSLYRDRSNEQFF	TGCGCCAGCAGCCTCTACCGGGACAGGAGCAATGAGCAGTTCTTC
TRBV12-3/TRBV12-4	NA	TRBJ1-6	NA	CASSYLVINSPLHF	TGTGCCAGCAGTTATCTGGTCATCAATTCACCCCTCCACTTT
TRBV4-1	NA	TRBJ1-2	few	CASSQDERRSGYTF	TGCGCCAGCAGCCAAGATGAGAGAAGGAGCGGCTACACCTTC
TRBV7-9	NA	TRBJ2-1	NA	CASSLVGAVNEQFF	TGTGCCAGCAGCTTAGTAGGAGCGGTCAATGAGCAGTTCTTC
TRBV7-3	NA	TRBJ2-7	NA	CASSLTSSDPYEQYF	TGTGCCAGCAGCTTAACCTCAAGCGACCCCTACGAGCAGTACTTC
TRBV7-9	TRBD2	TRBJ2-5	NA	CASSLVWTSVETQYF	TGTGCCAGCAGCTTAGTTTGGACTAGCGTAGAGACCCAGTACTTT
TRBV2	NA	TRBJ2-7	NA	CASRSAGSSYEQYF	TGTGCCAGCCGATCTGCTGGGAGCTCCTACGAGCAGTACTTC
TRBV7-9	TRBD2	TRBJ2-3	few	CASSIAGLADTQYF	TGTGCCAGCAGCATAGCGGGTTTGGCAGATACGCAGTATTTT
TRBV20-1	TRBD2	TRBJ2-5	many	CSASGGQETQYF	TGCAGCGCTAGCGGGGGGCAAGAGACCCAGTACTTC
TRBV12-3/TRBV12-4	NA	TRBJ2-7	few	CASSFYQGGEQYF	TGTGCCAGCAGTTTTTACCAGGGCGGCGAGCAGTACTTC
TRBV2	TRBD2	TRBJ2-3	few	CATAAPRNQLAGGRTDTQYF	TGTGCCACCGCTGCCCCGAGAAATCAACTAGCGGGGGGGCGCACAGATACGCAGTATTTT
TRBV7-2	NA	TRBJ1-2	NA	CASSFDSQPHGYTF	TGTGCCAGCAGCTTTGACAGTCAACCGCATGGCTACACCTTC
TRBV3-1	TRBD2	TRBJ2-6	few	CASSIQLARSSGANVLTF	TGTGCCAGCAGCATCCAACTAGCGAGGTCCTCTGGGGCCAACGTCCTGACTTTC
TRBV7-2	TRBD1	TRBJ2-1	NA	CASSFGTGVTLIDEQFF	TGTGCCAGCAGCTTCGGGACAGGGGTAACCCTAATTGATGAGCAGTTCTTC
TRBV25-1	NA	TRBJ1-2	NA	CASSAGYYGYTF	TGTGCCAGCAGTGCAGGTTACTATGGCTACACCTTC
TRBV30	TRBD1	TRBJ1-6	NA	CAWDRVGNSPLHF	TGTGCCTGGGACAGGGTGGGTAATTCACCCCTCCACTTT
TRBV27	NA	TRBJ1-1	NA	CASSPRRTAEAFF	TGTGCCAGCAGTCCACGGAGGACAGCGGAAGCTTTCTTT
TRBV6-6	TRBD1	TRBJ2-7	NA	CATRIEQGKFYEQYF	TGTGCCACCAGGATAGAACAGGGGAAATTCTACGAGCAGTACTTC
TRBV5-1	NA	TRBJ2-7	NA	CTSSLQPSSYEQYF	TGCACCAGCAGCCTACAGCCTTCCTCCTACGAGCAGTACTTC
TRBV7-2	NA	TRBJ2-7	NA	CASSLEPGYYEQYF	TGTGCCAGCAGCTTAGAGCCGGGGTACTACGAGCAGTACTTC
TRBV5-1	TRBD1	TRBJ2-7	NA	CASSLFGQGDDEQYF	TGCGCCAGCAGCTTGTTCGGACAGGGTGACGACGAGCAGTACTTC
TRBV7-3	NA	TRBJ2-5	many	CASSSSDKETQYF	TGTGCCAGCAGCTCCTCGGATAAAGAGACCCAGTACTTC
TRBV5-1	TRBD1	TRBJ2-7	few	CASSPGQGVPYEQYF	TGCGCCAGCAGCCCCGGACAGGGGGTGCCCTACGAGCAGTACTTC
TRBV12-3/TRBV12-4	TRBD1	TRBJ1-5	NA	CASSLGQGRSQPQHF	TGTGCCAGCAGTTTGGGACAGGGGCGAAGTCAGCCCCAGCATTTT
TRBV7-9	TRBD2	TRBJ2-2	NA	CASSPPGLETGELFF	TGTGCCAGCAGCCCGCCGGGACTAGAGACCGGGGAGCTGTTTTTT
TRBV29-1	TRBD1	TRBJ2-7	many	CSVLGRQGDSSYEQYF	TGCAGCGTTCTGGGCCGACAGGGTGACAGCTCCTACGAGCAGTACTTC
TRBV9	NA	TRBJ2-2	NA	CASSVYDQNTGELFF	TGTGCCAGCAGCGTATATGACCAGAACACCGGGGAGCTGTTTTTT
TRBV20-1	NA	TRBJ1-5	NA	CSGGRPGGNQPQHF	TGCAGTGGGGGTCGACCCGGGGGCAATCAGCCCCAGCATTTT
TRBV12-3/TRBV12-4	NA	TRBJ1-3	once	CASSQKGNTIYF	TGTGCCAGCAGTCAAAAGGGAAACACCATATATTTT
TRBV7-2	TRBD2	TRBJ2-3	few	CASSVSGMTDTQYF	TGTGCCAGCAGCGTTAGCGGGATGACAGATACGCAGTATTTT
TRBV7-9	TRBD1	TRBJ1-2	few	CASSRREGASGYTF	TGTGCCAGCAGCCGTCGGGAGGGGGCGAGTGGCTACACCTTC
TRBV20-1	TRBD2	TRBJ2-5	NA	CSASSPGTSGVETQYF	TGCAGTGCTAGCTCCCCCGGGACTAGCGGGGTAGAGACCCAGTACTTC
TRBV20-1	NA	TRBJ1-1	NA	CSARDSLTEAFF	TGCAGTGCTAGAGATTCCCTCACTGAAGCTTTCTTT
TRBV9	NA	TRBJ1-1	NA	CASSVVTGPTEAFF	TGTGCCAGCAGCGTAGTTACAGGGCCCACTGAAGCTTTCTTT
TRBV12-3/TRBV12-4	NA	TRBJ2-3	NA	CASSLRGARYTDTQYF	TGTGCCAGCAGTTTACGTGGGGCCAGATACACAGATACGCAGTATTTT
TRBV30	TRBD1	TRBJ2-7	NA	CAWRNGQGVHEQYF	TGTGCCTGGAGGAATGGACAGGGTGTCCACGAGCAGTACTTC
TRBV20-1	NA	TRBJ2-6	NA	CSARDNSGANVLTF	TGCAGTGCAAGGGACAACTCTGGGGCCAACGTCCTGACTTTC
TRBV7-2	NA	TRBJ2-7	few	CASSLARPPTSYEQYF	TGTGCCAGCAGCCTGGCTAGGCCACCGACATCCTACGAGCAGTACTTC
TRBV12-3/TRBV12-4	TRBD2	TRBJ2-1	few	CASSPGGGRYNEQFF	TGTGCCAGCAGTCCGGGGGGGGGCCGGTACAATGAGCAGTTCTTC
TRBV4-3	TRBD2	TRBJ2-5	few	CASSQDLAGAHQETQYF	TGCGCCAGCAGCCAAGACCTAGCGGGGGCGCACCAAGAGACCCAGTACTTC